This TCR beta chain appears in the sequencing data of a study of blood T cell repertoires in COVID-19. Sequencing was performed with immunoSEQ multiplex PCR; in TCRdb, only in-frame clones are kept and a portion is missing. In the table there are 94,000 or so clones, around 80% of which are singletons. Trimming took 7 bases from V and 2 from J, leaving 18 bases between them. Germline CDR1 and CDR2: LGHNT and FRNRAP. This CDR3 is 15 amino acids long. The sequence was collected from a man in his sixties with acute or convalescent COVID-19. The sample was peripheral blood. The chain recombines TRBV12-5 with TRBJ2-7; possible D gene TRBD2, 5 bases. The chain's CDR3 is CASASPGTMTYEQYF. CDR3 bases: TGTGCTAGTGCCTCTCCGGGAACTATGACCTACGAGCAGTACTTC.